Listed here is a single T cell receptor (beta chain). The data stem from a study of cytomegalovirus exposure and HLA in healthy donors. The PCR employed 60 Vbeta primers together with 13 Jbeta primers. Here immunoSEQ multiplex PCR was the method, and the copy in TCRdb shows in-frame clones only, minus some. This repertoire shows 150,000 to 160,000 clones, 70% to 80% found once; its top ten account for over 10%. The CDR3 spans 12 residues. Germline trimming cut 5 bases from V and 14 bases from J; bases unmatched to any gene: 6. The germline CDR1 and CDR2 sequences are MGHDK and SYGVNS. This receptor was identified in a man aged 30-40 years in good health and CMV-seropositive. Material for sequencing was PBMCs. The chain employs TRBV25-1 and TRBJ2-3; 11 bases are a match to TRBD2. CDR3 sequence (DNA): TGTGCCAGCAGTTGGTCTAGCGGGAGGTCGTATTTT. It specifies CASSWSSGRSYF.